In this sample, the clone carrying this T cell receptor (beta chain) turned up a few times. What it binds is not known. CDR1 and CDR2 from the germline V gene are MNHEY and SMNVEV (reference sequence). The CDR3 is made up of 13 amino acids. V lost 5 bases to trimming and J lost 4 bases, with 12 bases between them. The data originate from a study of cytomegalovirus exposure and HLA in healthy donors. Primers for the PCR totalled 60 Vbeta and 13 Jbeta. The repertoire was sequenced with immunoSEQ multiplex PCR; TCRdb's copy has only in-frame clones and lacks some. The sample holds 100,000 to 150,000 clones, approximately 78% seen once. Broader study findings: It was shown in a later analysis that HLA-associated TCR beta chains were more clonally expanded than other, equally common chains.

The sample was PBMCs. V usage is TRBV27 and J usage is TRBJ2-7; maybe TRBD1 (6 bases). The sequence derives from a human donor in good health. CDR3 in amino acids: CASSLDSVYEQYF. In DNA form, the CDR3 reads TGTGCCAGCAGTCTGGACAGTGTATACGAGCAGTACTTC.